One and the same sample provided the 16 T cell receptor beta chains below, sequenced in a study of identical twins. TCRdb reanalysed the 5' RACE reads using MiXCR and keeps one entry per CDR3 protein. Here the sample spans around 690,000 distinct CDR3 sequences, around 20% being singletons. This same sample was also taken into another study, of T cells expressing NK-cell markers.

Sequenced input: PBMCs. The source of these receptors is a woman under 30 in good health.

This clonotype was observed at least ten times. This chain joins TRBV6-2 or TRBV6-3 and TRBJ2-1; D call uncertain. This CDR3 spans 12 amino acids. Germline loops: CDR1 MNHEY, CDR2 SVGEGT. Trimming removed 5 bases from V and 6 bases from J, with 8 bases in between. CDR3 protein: CASSTPPNEQFF. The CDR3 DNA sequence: TGTGCCAGCAGTACCCCCCCCAATGAGCAGTTCTTC.

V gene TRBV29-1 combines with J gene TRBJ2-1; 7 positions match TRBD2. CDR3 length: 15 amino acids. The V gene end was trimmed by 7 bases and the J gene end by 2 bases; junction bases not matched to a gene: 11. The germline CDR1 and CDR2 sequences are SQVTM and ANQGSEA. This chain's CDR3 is CSAEGLAEAYNEQFF. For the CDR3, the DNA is TGCAGCGCGGAGGGTCTAGCGGAAGCCTACAATGAGCAGTTCTTC.

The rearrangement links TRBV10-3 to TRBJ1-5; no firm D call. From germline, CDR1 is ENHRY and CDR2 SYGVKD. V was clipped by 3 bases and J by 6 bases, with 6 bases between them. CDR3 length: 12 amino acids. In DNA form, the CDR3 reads TGTGCCATCAGTGATTATTCTCAGCCCCAGCATTTT. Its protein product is CAISDYSQPQHF.

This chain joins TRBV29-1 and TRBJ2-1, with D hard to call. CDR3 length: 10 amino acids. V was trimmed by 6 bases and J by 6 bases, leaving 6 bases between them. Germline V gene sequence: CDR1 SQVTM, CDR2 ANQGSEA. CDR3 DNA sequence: TGCAGCGTCCGAACCAATGAGCAGTTCTTC. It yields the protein CSVRTNEQFF.

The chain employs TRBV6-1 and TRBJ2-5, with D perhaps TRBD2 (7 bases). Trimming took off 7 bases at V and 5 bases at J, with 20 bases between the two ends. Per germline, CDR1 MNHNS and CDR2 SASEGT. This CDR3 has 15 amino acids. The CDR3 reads CASTFRGRGAETQYF. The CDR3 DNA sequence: TGTGCCAGCACCTTTAGGGGTCGGGGGGCGGAGACCCAGTACTTC.

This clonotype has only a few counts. The CDR3 region is CASRHDLSSYNEQFF. CDR3 DNA: TGTGCCAGCAGACATGACTTGAGCTCCTACAATGAGCAGTTCTTC. The V call is TRBV27, the J call TRBJ2-1, with D unresolved. The V end lost 6 bases, the J end lost 0 bases, and 12 bases lay between the germline ends. Germline CDR1 reads MNHEY; CDR2 reads SMNVEV (reference sequence). The CDR3 loop spans 15 amino acids.

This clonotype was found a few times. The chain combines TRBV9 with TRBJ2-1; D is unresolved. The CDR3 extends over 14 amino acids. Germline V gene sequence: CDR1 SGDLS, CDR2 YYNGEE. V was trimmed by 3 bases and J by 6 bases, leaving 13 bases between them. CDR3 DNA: TGTGCCAGCAGCGGGGTTCCCGTCTCCAATGAGCAGTTCTTC. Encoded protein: CASSGVPVSNEQFF.

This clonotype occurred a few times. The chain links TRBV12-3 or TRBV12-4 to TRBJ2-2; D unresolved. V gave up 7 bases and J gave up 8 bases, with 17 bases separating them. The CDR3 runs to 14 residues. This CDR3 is CASIADGPRGELFF. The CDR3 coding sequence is TGTGCCAGCATTGCTGACGGCCCCCGTGGGGAGCTGTTTTTT.

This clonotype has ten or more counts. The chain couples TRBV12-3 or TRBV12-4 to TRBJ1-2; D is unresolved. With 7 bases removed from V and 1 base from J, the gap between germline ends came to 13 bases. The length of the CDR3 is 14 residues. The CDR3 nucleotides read TGTGCCAGCACCCGACGAGCCTATAACTATGGCTACACCTTC. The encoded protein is CASTRRAYNYGYTF.

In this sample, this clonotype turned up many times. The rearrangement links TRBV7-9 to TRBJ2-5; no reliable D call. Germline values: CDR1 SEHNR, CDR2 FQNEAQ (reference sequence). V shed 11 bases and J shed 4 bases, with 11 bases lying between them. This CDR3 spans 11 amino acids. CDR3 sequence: CASMRSETQYF. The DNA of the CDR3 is TGTGCCTCAATGAGGTCAGAGACCCAGTACTTC. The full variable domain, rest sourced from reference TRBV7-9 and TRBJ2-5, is DTGVSQNPRHKITKRGQNVTFRCDPISEHNRLYWYRQTLGQGPEFLTYFQNEAQLEKSRLLSDRFSAERPKGSFSTLEIQRTEQGDSAMYLCASMRSETQYFGPGTRLLVL.

CDR3 residues: CASSLGTSSVDEQFF. Here the CDR3 DNA reads TGCGCCAGCAGCTTGGGGACTAGCTCTGTAGATGAGCAGTTCTTC. This chain connects TRBV5-1 to TRBJ2-1; 8 bases fit TRBD2. CDR3 length: 15 amino acids. The V gene end was trimmed by 0 bases and the J gene end by 8 bases; junction bases not matched to a gene: 7. The V gene's germline CDR1 is SGHRS and CDR2 YFSETQ. Based on the CDR3 plus reference TRBV5-1 and TRBJ2-1, the full variable domain is KAGVTQTPRYLIKTRGQQVTLSCSPISGHRSVSWYQQTPGQGLQFLFEYFSETQRNKGNFPGRFSGRQFSNSRSEMNVSTLELGDSALYLCASSLGTSSVDEQFFGPGTRLTVL.

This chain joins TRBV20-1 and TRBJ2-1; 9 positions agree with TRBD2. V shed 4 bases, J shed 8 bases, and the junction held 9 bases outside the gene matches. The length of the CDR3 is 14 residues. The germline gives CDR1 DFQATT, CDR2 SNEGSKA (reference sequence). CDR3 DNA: TGCAGTGCTAACCCGGGACTAGCTCCGGATGAGCAGTTCTTC. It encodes CSANPGLAPDEQFF.

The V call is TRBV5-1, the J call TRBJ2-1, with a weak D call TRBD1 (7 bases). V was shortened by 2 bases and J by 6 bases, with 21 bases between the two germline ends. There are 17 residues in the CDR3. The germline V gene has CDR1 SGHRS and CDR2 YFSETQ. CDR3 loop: CASSFYRGGPGGNEQFF. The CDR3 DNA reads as TGCGCCAGCAGCTTTTACAGGGGAGGACCTGGAGGCAATGAGCAGTTCTTC.

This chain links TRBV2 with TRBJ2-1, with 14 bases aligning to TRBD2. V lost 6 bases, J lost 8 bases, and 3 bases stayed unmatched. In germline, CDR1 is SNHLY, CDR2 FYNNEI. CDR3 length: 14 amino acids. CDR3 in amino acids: CASRGLAGVYEQFF. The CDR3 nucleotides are TGTGCCAGCAGGGGACTAGCGGGAGTGTATGAGCAGTTCTTC.

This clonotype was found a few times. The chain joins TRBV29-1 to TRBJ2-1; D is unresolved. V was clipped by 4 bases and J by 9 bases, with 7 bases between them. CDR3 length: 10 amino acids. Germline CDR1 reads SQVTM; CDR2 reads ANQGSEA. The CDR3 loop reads CSVGFGEQFF. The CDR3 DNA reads TGCAGCGTTGGATTTGGTGAGCAGTTCTTC.

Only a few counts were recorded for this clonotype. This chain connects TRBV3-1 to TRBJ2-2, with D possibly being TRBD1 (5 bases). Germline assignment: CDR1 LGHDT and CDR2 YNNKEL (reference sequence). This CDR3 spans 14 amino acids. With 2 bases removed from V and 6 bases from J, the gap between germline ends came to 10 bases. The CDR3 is CASSQWGRPGELFF. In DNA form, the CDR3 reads TGTGCCAGCAGCCAATGGGGCCGGCCCGGGGAGCTGTTTTTT.